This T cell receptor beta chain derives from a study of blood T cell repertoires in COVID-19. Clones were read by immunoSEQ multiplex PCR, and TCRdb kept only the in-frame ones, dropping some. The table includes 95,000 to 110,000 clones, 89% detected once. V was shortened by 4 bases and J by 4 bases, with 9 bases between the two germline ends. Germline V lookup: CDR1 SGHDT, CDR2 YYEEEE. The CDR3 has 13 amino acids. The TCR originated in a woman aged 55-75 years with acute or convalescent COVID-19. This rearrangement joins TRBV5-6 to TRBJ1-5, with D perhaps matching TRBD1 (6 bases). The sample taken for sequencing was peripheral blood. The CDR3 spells CASSMDRNQPQHF. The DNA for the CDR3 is TGTGCCAGCAGCATGGACAGAAATCAGCCCCAGCATTTT.